This T cell receptor (beta chain) was captured by sequencing in a study of identical twins. Study-level points and caveats: Zero-insertion results could be subject to partial confounding by invariant MAIT and iNKT cells.

One entry per CDR3 protein, called by TCRdb with MiXCR from the 5' RACE reads. This table holds hundreds of thousands of distinct CDR3 sequences, under 8.5% found once. Turning to this clonotype: Its specificity is unknown.

The V gene lost 3 bases and the J gene lost 4 bases, with 15 bases spanning the gap. The CDR3 spans 15 residues. The germline CDR1 and CDR2 sequences are SGHRS and YFSETQ. In addition, the sample was reused for a study of yellow fever vaccine responses in identical twins.

The chain links TRBV5-1 to TRBJ2-3; possibly TRBD2 for D (6 bases). Sequencing was done on a sample of PBMCs. This receptor was taken from a woman aged 18-29 years in good health. For the CDR3, the DNA is TGCGCCAGCAGCTCCATGGGAGGCGGGGCAGATACGCAGTATTTT. This encodes CASSSMGGGADTQYF.